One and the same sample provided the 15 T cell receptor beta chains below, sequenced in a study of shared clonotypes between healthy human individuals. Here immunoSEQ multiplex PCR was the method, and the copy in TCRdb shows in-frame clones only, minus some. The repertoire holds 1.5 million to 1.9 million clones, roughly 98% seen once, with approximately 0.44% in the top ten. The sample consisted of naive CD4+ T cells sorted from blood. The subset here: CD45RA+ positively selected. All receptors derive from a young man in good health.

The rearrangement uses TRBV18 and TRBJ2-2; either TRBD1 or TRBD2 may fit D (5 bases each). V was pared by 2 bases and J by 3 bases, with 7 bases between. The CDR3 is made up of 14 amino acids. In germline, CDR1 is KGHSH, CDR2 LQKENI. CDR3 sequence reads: CASSPVGDTGELFF. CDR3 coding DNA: TGTGCCAGCTCACCAGTGGGGGACACCGGGGAGCTGTTTTTT.

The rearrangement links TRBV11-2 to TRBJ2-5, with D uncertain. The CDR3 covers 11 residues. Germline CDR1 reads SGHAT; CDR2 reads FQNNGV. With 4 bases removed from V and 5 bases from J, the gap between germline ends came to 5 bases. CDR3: CASSWSETQYF. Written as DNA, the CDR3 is TGTGCCAGCAGCTGGTCGGAGACCCAGTACTTC.

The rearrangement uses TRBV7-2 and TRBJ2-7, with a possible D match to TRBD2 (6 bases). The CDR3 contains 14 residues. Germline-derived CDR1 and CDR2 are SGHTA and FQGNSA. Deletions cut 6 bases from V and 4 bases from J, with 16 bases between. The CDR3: CASRGSGAGYEQYF. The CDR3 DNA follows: TGTGCCAGCAGGGGGTCGGGAGCCGGATACGAGCAGTACTTC.

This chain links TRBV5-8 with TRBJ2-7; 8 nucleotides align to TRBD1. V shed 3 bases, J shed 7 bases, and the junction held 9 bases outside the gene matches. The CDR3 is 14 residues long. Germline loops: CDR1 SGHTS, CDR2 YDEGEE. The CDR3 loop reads CASSYIDRGREQYF. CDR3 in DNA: TGTGCCAGCAGCTATATTGACAGGGGCAGGGAGCAGTACTTC. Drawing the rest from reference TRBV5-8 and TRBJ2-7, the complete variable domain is EAGVTQSPTHLIKTRGQQATLRCSPISGHTSVYWYQQALGLGLQFLLWYDEGEERNRGNFPPRFSGRQFPNYSSELNVNALELEDSALYLCASSYIDRGREQYFGPGTRLTVT.

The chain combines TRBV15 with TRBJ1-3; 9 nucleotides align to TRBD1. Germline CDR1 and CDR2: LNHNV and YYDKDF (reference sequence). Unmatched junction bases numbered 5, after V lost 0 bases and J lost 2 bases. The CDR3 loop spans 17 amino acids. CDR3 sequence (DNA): TGTGCCACCAGCAGAGATCTTCGACAGGGGGCTGGAAACACCATATATTTT. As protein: CATSRDLRQGAGNTIYF.

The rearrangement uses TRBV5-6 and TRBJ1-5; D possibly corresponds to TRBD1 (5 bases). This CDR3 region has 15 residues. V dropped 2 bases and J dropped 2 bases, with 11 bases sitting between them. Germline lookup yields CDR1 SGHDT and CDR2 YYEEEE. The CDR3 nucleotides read TGTGCCAGCAGCTTCGGGGGTATTGGCAATCAGCCCCAGCATTTT. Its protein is CASSFGGIGNQPQHF.

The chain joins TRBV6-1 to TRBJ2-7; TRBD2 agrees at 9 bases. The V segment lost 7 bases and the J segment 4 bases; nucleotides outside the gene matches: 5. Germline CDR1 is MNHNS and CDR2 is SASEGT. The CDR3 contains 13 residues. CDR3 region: CASTSGRKYEQYF. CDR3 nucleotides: TGTGCCAGCACCAGCGGGAGGAAGTACGAGCAGTACTTC.

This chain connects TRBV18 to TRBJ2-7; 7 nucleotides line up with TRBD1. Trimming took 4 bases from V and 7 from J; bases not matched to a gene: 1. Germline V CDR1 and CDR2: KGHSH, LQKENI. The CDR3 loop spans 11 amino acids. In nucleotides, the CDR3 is TGTGCCAGCTCACGACAGGGAGAGCAGTACTTC. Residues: CASSRQGEQYF.

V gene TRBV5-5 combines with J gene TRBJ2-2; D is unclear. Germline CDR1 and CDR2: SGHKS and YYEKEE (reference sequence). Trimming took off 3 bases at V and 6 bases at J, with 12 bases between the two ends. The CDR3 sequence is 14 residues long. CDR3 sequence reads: CASSYERVAGELFF. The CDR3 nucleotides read TGTGCCAGCAGCTACGAAAGAGTCGCCGGGGAGCTGTTTTTT.

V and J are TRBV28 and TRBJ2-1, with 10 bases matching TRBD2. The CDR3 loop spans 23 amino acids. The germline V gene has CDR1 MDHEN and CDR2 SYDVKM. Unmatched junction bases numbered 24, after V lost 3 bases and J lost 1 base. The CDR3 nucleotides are TGTGCCAGCAGTTTGACCTACTCTCCCCAGGCTCTAGCGGGAGTTAAGTCCTACAATGAGCAGTTCTTC. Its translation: CASSLTYSPQALAGVKSYNEQFF.

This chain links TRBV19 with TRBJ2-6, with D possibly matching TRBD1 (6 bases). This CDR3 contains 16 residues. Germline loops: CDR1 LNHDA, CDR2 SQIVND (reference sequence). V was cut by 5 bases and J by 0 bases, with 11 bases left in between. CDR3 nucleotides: TGTGCCAGTAGTCCAGGGGAAGTCTCTGGGGCCAACGTCCTGACTTTC. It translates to CASSPGEVSGANVLTF.

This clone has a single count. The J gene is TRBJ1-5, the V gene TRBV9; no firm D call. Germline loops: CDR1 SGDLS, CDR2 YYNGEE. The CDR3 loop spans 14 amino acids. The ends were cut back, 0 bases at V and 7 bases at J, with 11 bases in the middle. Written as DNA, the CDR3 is TGTGCCAGCAGCGTAGCCCTAACAGAACAGCCCCAGCATTTT. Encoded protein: CASSVALTEQPQHF.

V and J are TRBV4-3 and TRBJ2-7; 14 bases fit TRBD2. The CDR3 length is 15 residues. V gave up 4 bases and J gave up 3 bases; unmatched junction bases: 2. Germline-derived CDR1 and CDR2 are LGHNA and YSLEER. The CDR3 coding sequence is TGCGCCAGCAGCCTGGGGACTAGCGGGAGCTACGAGCAGTACTTC. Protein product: CASSLGTSGSYEQYF.

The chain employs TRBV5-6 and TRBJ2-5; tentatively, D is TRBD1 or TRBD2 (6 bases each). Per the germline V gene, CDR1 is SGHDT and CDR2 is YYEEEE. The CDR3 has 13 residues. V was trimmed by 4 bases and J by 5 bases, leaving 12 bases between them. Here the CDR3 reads CASSQGGRETQYF. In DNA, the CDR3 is TGTGCCAGCAGCCAAGGGGGGCGGGAGACCCAGTACTTC.

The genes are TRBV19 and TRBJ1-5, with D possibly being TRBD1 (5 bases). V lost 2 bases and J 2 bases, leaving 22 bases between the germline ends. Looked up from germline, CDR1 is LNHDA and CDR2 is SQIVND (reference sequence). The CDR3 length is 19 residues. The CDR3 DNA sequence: TGTGCCAGTAGTATAAAAGGGCTATTTGGGGGAACAGGCAATCAGCCCCAGCATTTT. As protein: CASSIKGLFGGTGNQPQHF.